This T cell receptor beta chain is from a study of T-cell reconstitution after alpha-beta-depleted transplantation in children. The library targeted TCRbeta and was prepared with unique molecular identifiers. TCRdb called the PCR reads again in MiXCR, with one record for every CDR3 protein. This repertoire shows about 420,000 distinct CDR3 sequences, roughly a tenth found once; its top ten account for over 4.5%. From germline, CDR1 is DFQATT and CDR2 SNEGSKA (reference sequence). V lost 0 bases, J lost 10 bases, and 10 bases stayed unmatched. There are 16 residues in the CDR3. Sequencing used PBMCs from the stem cell graft donor, obtained from the stem cell graft. The clonotype comes from a human donor who donated a stem cell graft to a child with acute myeloid leukemia. The chain links TRBV20-1 to TRBJ1-6; 9 nucleotides line up with TRBD1. The CDR3 is CSARDLTGTGFSPLHF. CDR3 DNA sequence: TGCAGTGCTAGAGATCTTACCGGGACAGGGTTCTCACCCCTCCACTTT.